The 32 T cell receptor beta chains below come from one sample, sequenced in a study of T cells after yellow fever vaccination. TCRdb used MiXCR to reprocess the 5' RACE reads, holding one entry per CDR3 protein. The sample includes 550,000 to 750,000 distinct CDR3 sequences, 13% of them seen just once. Sequencing used PBMCs, obtained on the day of the yellow fever booster vaccination. These TCRs come from a man younger than 45 who received the YFV17D yellow fever vaccine.

This chain joins TRBV7-2 and TRBJ2-5; 9 bases agree with TRBD1. CDR1 is SGHTA, CDR2 FQGNSA, per germline. The CDR3 spans 15 residues. The J segment lost 1 base and the V segment lost 4 bases, leaving 4 bases of the junction unmatched. CDR3 region: CASSYMGQGQETQYF. The CDR3 nucleotides read TGTGCCAGCAGCTATATGGGACAGGGCCAAGAGACCCAGTACTTC. Together with reference TRBV7-2 and TRBJ2-5, the CDR3 gives the full variable domain: GAGVSQSPSNKVTEKGKDVELRCDPISGHTALYWYRQSLGQGLEFLIYFQGNSAPDKSGLPSDRFSAERTGGSVSTLTIQRTQQEDSAVYLCASSYMGQGQETQYFGPGTRLLVL.

This clonotype was picked up a small number of times. At one boundary the junction diverges from the germline segment, which might be a read error. This chain uses TRBV7-7 with TRBJ2-3, with TRBD2 matching over 16 bases. From germline, CDR1 is SSHAT and CDR2 FNYEAQ (reference sequence). CDR3 length: 17 amino acids. The CDR3 here is CASSQGLAGGSTDTQYF. The CDR3 region has the DNA TGTGCTAGCAGCCAGGGACTAGCGGGAGGGAGCACAGATACGCAGTATTTT.

There are a few counts of this clonotype. The chain combines TRBV7-2 with TRBJ2-3; D possibly corresponds to TRBD1 (5 bases). V was pared by 2 bases and J by 1 base, with 10 bases between. Germline values: CDR1 SGHTA, CDR2 FQGNSA. CDR3 size: 15 residues. The CDR3, as DNA: TGTGCCAGCAGCTTAACCAGGGCTCGCACAGATACGCAGTATTTT. This translates into CASSLTRARTDTQYF.

The V and J genes are TRBV13 and TRBJ2-3; TRBD2 matches 10 bases. V trimming: 5 bases; J trimming: 10 bases; junction bases outside the gene matches: 9. The CDR3 covers 14 residues. The germline V gene has CDR1 PRHDT and CDR2 FYEKMQ (reference sequence). The DNA for the CDR3 is TGTGCCAGCAGCCCCGATGCTAGCGGGAGAGCGCAGTATTTT. Protein product: CASSPDASGRAQYF.

Turning to this clonotype: An end of the junction does not agree with germline; a read error may underlie this. In nucleotides, the CDR3 is TGTGGCAGCAGCCTACGTAGCACCGAGCAGTACTTC. Protein product: CGSSLRSTEQYF. This chain uses TRBV13 with TRBJ2-7; D remains ambiguous. CDR1 and CDR2 from the germline V gene are PRHDT and FYEKMQ (reference sequence). The CDR3 runs to 12 residues.

This clonotype was picked up a small number of times. The gene calls are TRBV3-1 and TRBJ1-6, with a weak D call TRBD1 (6 bases). CDR1 is LGHDT and CDR2 is YNNKEL in the germline V gene (reference sequence). Trimming pared 8 bases from V and 7 bases from J, leaving 12 bases between. The CDR3 extends over 13 amino acids. CDR3 amino acids: CASHEQGNSPLHF. The DNA for the CDR3 is TGTGCCAGCCATGAACAGGGAAATTCACCCCTCCACTTT.

The chain uses TRBV20-1 and TRBJ2-1; D unresolved. Per the germline V gene, CDR1 is DFQATT and CDR2 is SNEGSKA (reference sequence). The CDR3 is made up of 14 amino acids. The ends were cut back, 0 bases at V and 8 bases at J, with 14 bases in the middle. CDR3 DNA: TGCAGTGCTAGAGATCTATTCCGGGCGGATGAGCAGTTCTTC. Translated, it gives CSARDLFRADEQFF.

This clonotype was detected many times. The chain links TRBV20-1 to TRBJ2-1, with unresolved D. Germline values: CDR1 DFQATT, CDR2 SNEGSKA (reference sequence). V was cut by 0 bases and J by 8 bases, with 17 bases left in between. The CDR3 runs 15 residues. Here the CDR3 reads CSARDSTLRVDEQFF. The CDR3 bases are TGCAGTGCTAGAGATTCGACCCTCAGAGTAGATGAGCAGTTCTTC.

The chain couples TRBV7-9 to TRBJ2-1; D call uncertain. The CDR3 spans 13 residues. Germline V gene lookup returns CDR1 SEHNR and CDR2 FQNEAQ (reference sequence). The V end was cut by 5 bases, the J end by 10 bases, with 15 bases between. In nucleotides, the CDR3 is TGTGCCAGCAGCACAACTGAGCAAGAAGAGCAGTTCTTC. It is translated as CASSTTEQEEQFF.

A few counts support this clonotype. V gene TRBV6-1 combines with J gene TRBJ2-1, with 8 bases that match TRBD2. CDR3 length: 13 residues. V shed 5 bases, J shed 8 bases, and the junction held 5 bases outside the gene matches. Germline loops: CDR1 MNHNS, CDR2 SASEGT. This CDR3 is CASSTQREHEQFF. CDR3 coding DNA: TGTGCCAGCAGTACCCAGCGGGAGCATGAGCAGTTCTTC.

The sample holds many counts of this clonotype. This chain connects TRBV7-8 to TRBJ2-7; D not certain. This CDR3 has 13 amino acids. Germline V CDR1 and CDR2: SGHVS, FQNEAQ. The V gene lost 5 bases and the J gene lost 4 bases, with 12 bases spanning the gap. CDR3 bases: TGTGCCAGCAGCACGAGCCCGACGTACGAGCAGTACTTC. It translates to CASSTSPTYEQYF.

This clonotype was picked up a small number of times. The chain has TRBV7-6 and TRBJ2-6; a weak D match, TRBD2 (6 bases). Looked up from germline, CDR1 is SGHVS and CDR2 is FNYEAQ. The germline V and J ends were trimmed by 1 base and 0 bases, with 13 bases remaining between them. This CDR3 is built from 18 residues. The CDR3 DNA reads as TGTGCCAGCAGCTTAGTAGCGGTTTCGAGCTCTGGGGCCAACGTCCTGACTTTC. It encodes CASSLVAVSSSGANVLTF.

V usage is TRBV4-1 and J usage is TRBJ2-3; D is undetermined. This CDR3 has 13 amino acids. Trimming stripped 4 bases from V and 6 bases from J, with 11 bases between. In germline, CDR1 is MGHRA, CDR2 YSYEKL. This CDR3 reads CASSRDHFDTQYF. The CDR3 DNA sequence: TGCGCCAGCAGCCGGGATCACTTCGATACGCAGTATTTT.

V is TRBV5-1 and J is TRBJ2-7, with TRBD1 matching 11 bases. The ends lost 4 bases at V and 7 bases at J; junction bases unmatched: 4. The CDR3 extends over 13 amino acids. CDR1 is SGHRS and CDR2 is YFSETQ in the germline V gene. In nucleotides, the CDR3 is TGCGCCAGCAGCAACCGGGACAGGGGGGAGCAGTACTTC. Protein product: CASSNRDRGEQYF.

This clonotype was seen just once. The chain carries TRBV7-6 and TRBJ2-2; D possibly corresponds to TRBD1 (5 bases). The CDR3 sequence is 13 residues long. Per germline, CDR1 SGHVS and CDR2 FNYEAQ. Here the CDR3 reads CATVREDTGELFF. The CDR3 nucleotides are TGTGCAACCGTCAGGGAAGATACCGGGGAGCTGTTTTTT.

This clonotype was counted only a few times. V gene TRBV27 combines with J gene TRBJ2-5; no firm D call. The CDR3 is made up of 14 amino acids. Looked up from germline, CDR1 is MNHEY and CDR2 is SMNVEV (reference sequence). V was pared by 3 bases and J by 7 bases, with 15 bases between. CDR3 residues: CASSFYSPSGTQYF. CDR3 bases: TGTGCCAGCAGTTTTTACAGCCCGAGTGGGACCCAGTACTTC.

The chain uses TRBV12-3 or TRBV12-4 and TRBJ2-2, with 7 bases that match TRBD1. V dropped 7 bases and J dropped 4; count of bases not matched to a gene: 6. The CDR3 extends over 14 amino acids. The CDR3 loop reads CASNPTGTTGELFF. The CDR3 DNA is TGTGCCAGCAACCCGACAGGGACCACCGGGGAGCTGTTTTTT.

This chain connects TRBV19 to TRBJ2-2, with a possible D match to TRBD2 (6 bases). V gave up 7 bases and J gave up 1 base, with 13 bases separating them. CDR1 and CDR2 from the germline V gene are LNHDA and SQIVND (reference sequence). This CDR3 has 15 residues. CDR3 DNA: TGTGCCAGTAATCGGCCCGGGGGGAACACCGGGGAGCTGTTTTTT. Encoded protein: CASNRPGGNTGELFF.

V and J are TRBV12-5 and TRBJ2-3; the match to TRBD1 covers 7 bases. Germline CDR1 is LGHNT and CDR2 is FRNRAP. V gave up 2 bases and J gave up 5 bases; unmatched junction bases: 4. The CDR3 has 14 residues. The CDR3 sequence: CASGLTGAGDTQYF. The CDR3, as DNA: TGTGCTAGTGGTTTGACAGGGGCCGGAGATACGCAGTATTTT.

This clonotype was seen just once. This chain links TRBV6-1 with TRBJ2-7, with a tentative D call TRBD1 (6 bases). The CDR3 consists of 12 residues. Per germline, CDR1 MNHNS and CDR2 SASEGT. The ends were cut back, 3 bases at V and 9 bases at J, with 12 bases in the middle. The CDR3 spells CASSDWGLGQYF. The CDR3 region has the DNA TGTGCCAGCAGTGACTGGGGGCTAGGGCAGTACTTC.

This rearrangement joins TRBV11-2 to TRBJ1-1, with TRBD1 as a possible D gene (5 bases). CDR1 SGHAT and CDR2 FQNNGV come from the germline V gene. This CDR3 spans 14 amino acids. Trimming took off 5 bases at V and 2 bases at J, with 12 bases between the two ends. CDR3 protein: CASSHGHLNTEAFF. In nucleotides, the CDR3 is TGTGCCAGCAGCCATGGACATTTAAACACTGAAGCTTTCTTT. The full variable domain, completed using reference TRBV11-2 and TRBJ1-1, is EAGVAQSPRYKIIEKRQSVAFWCNPISGHATLYWYQQILGQGPKLLIQFQNNGVVDDSQLPKDRFSAERLKGVDSTLKIQPAKLEDSAVYLCASSHGHLNTEAFFGQGTRLTVV.

This clonotype turned up a few times. V is TRBV12-3 or TRBV12-4 and J is TRBJ1-4, with 9 bases aligning to TRBD1. The CDR3 extends over 13 amino acids. The V gene end was trimmed by 6 bases and the J gene end by 7 bases; junction bases not matched to a gene: 3. This CDR3 is CASRGTGSEKLFF. The DNA of the CDR3 is TGTGCCAGCAGAGGGACAGGGTCTGAAAAACTGTTTTTT.

The chain uses TRBV5-1 and TRBJ2-5; 12 bases match TRBD2. V gave up 1 base and J gave up 2 bases; unmatched junction bases: 9. Looked up from germline, CDR1 is SGHRS and CDR2 is YFSETQ. The CDR3 consists of 18 residues. CDR3 protein: CASSLRSTSGRGQETQYF. In DNA, the CDR3 is TGCGCCAGCAGCTTGCGGTCGACTAGCGGGAGAGGGCAAGAGACCCAGTACTTC.

This clonotype has a handful of counts. The gene calls are TRBV5-1 and TRBJ2-6; D remains ambiguous. Between the trimmed V and J ends, which lost 0 bases and 0 bases, there was a span of 13 bases. From germline, CDR1 is SGHRS and CDR2 YFSETQ. The CDR3 extends over 18 amino acids. CDR3 DNA sequence: TGCGCCAGCAGCTTGGGGACGGAATTTAGCTCTGGGGCCAACGTCCTGACTTTC. Translated, it gives CASSLGTEFSSGANVLTF. Together with reference TRBV5-1 and TRBJ2-6, the CDR3 gives the full variable domain: KAGVTQTPRYLIKTRGQQVTLSCSPISGHRSVSWYQQTPGQGLQFLFEYFSETQRNKGNFPGRFSGRQFSNSRSEMNVSTLELGDSALYLCASSLGTEFSSGANVLTFGAGSRLTVL.

The genes are TRBV6-2 or TRBV6-3 and TRBJ2-1; D unclear. V shed 7 bases and J shed 6 bases, with 19 bases lying between them. The CDR3 runs 15 residues. Germline CDR1 is MNHEY and CDR2 is SVGEGT. In DNA, the CDR3 is TGTGCCAGCACAACCCCGGGCCAATTCTCCAATGAGCAGTTCTTC. Protein product: CASTTPGQFSNEQFF.

This chain uses TRBV20-1 with TRBJ2-3, with D hard to call. The CDR3 sequence is 13 residues long. The germline gives CDR1 DFQATT, CDR2 SNEGSKA (reference sequence). The germline V and J ends were trimmed by 2 bases and 0 bases, with 6 bases remaining between them. CDR3 loop: CSARLVSTDTQYF. In DNA form, the CDR3 reads TGCAGTGCTAGACTAGTTAGCACAGATACGCAGTATTTT.

The chain combines TRBV29-1 with TRBJ2-3; 8 bases line up with TRBD2. Germline trimming cut 4 bases from V and 0 bases from J; bases unmatched to any gene: 3. Looked up from germline, CDR1 is SQVTM and CDR2 is ANQGSEA. The CDR3 spans 14 residues. CDR3 sequence (DNA): TGCAGCGTTGGGGCTAGCGGGAGCACAGATACGCAGTATTTT. Protein product: CSVGASGSTDTQYF.

This clonotype was picked up many times. The chain joins TRBV6-1 to TRBJ2-1, with 9 nucleotides matching TRBD2. CDR1 is MNHNS and CDR2 is SASEGT in the germline V gene. This CDR3 region has 14 residues. V gave up 8 bases and J gave up 9 bases; unmatched junction bases: 11. The CDR3 coding sequence is TGTGCCAGCCACGGATGGCTAGCGGGGTCTGAGCAGTTCTTC. Translated: CASHGWLAGSEQFF.

This clonotype was found a few times. The rearrangement uses TRBV5-1 and TRBJ2-7, with D unclear. Germline V gene lookup returns CDR1 SGHRS and CDR2 YFSETQ. V dropped 0 bases and J dropped 2 bases, with 18 bases sitting between them. CDR3 length: 17 amino acids. This chain's CDR3 is CASSLAPSQRSPYEQYF. The CDR3, as DNA: TGCGCCAGCAGCTTGGCGCCCAGTCAAAGGAGTCCCTACGAGCAGTACTTC.

This clonotype was detected ten times or more. This rearrangement joins TRBV5-1 to TRBJ2-1; no clear D gene. V lost 3 bases to trimming and J lost 7 bases, with 14 bases between them. There are 14 residues in the CDR3. Looked up from germline, CDR1 is SGHRS and CDR2 is YFSETQ. As DNA, the CDR3 is TGCGCCAGCAGCTCCGACGGAGTTCGGAATGAGCAGTTCTTC. This codes for CASSSDGVRNEQFF.

A few counts support this clonotype. CDR3 region: CASSVGGSGDEAFF. As DNA, the CDR3 is TGTGCCAGCAGCGTAGGGGGCTCTGGCGATGAAGCTTTCTTT. The chain uses TRBV9 and TRBJ1-1, with D perhaps matching TRBD1 (5 bases). The germline CDR1 and CDR2 sequences are SGDLS and YYNGEE. V was shortened by 0 bases and J by 7 bases, with 13 bases between the two germline ends. This CDR3 has 14 residues.

The DNA of the CDR3 is TGCAGTGCTAGCCCAACTTTAAACACCGGGGAGCTGTTTTTT. Residues: CSASPTLNTGELFF. The chain combines TRBV20-1 with TRBJ2-2; no reliable D call. Per germline, CDR1 DFQATT and CDR2 SNEGSKA (reference sequence). Trimming removed 3 bases from V and 2 bases from J, with 10 bases in between. There are 14 residues in the CDR3.